The 18 T cell receptor beta chains listed next were all sequenced from one sample in a study of blood T cell repertoires in COVID-19 (dated by TCRdb to 2020 to 2021). Library construction relied on the immunoSEQ multiplex PCR assay. This immuneACCESS table, as held by TCRdb, lists in-frame sequences with V and J called but not all clones. Of the missing ones, under half trace to an unresolved V gene in checked studies; the others have no known cause. Recorded for this sample are hundreds of thousands of clones; more than 70% of them occurred a single time. Together, the top ten hold 2% to 2.5% of the sample. The sequencing input was PBMCs or T cells enriched from blood (not recorded which). The receptor set was obtained from a woman between 50 and 59 years old who had recovered from COVID-19.

The rearrangement joins TRBV5-1 to TRBJ1-2, with D possibly TRBD1 on 6 matching bases. This CDR3 is built from 18 residues. The V gene's germline CDR1 is SGHRS and CDR2 YFSETQ. The V and J ends lost 9 bases and 0 bases respectively, with 27 bases between them. CDR3 DNA: TGCGCCACCCTACTAGGGGGACCCTCGACGGAGGCTAACTATGGCTACACCTTC. It encodes CATLLGGPSTEANYGYTF.

The count of this clone is one. The CDR3 spells CASSLSGQGWTEAFF. For the CDR3, the DNA is TGTGCCAGCAGCTTGTCCGGACAGGGGTGGACTGAAGCTTTCTTT. This rearrangement joins TRBV7-9 to TRBJ1-1; TRBD1 agrees at 9 bases. Germline V lookup: CDR1 SEHNR, CDR2 FQNEAQ (reference sequence). V shed 3 bases, J shed 5 bases, and the junction held 7 bases outside the gene matches. The CDR3 is made up of 15 amino acids. Based on the CDR3 plus reference TRBV7-9 and TRBJ1-1, the full variable domain is DTGVSQNPRHKITKRGQNVTFRCDPISEHNRLYWYRQTLGQGPEFLTYFQNEAQLEKSRLLSDRFSAERPKGSFSTLEIQRTEQGDSAMYLCASSLSGQGWTEAFFGQGTRLTVV.

The chain couples TRBV7-6 to TRBJ1-1, with TRBD1 matching 10 bases. Germline V gene data show CDR1 as SGHVS and CDR2 as FNYEAQ. The CDR3 is made up of 15 amino acids. After removal of 5 bases from V and 7 bases from J, the junction contained 10 bases not matched to a gene. The CDR3 here is CASSGSGQGIGEAFF. CDR3 nucleotide sequence: TGTGCCAGCAGCGGATCGGGACAGGGGATTGGTGAAGCTTTCTTT.

The J gene is TRBJ2-3, the V gene TRBV18; 8 nucleotides agree with TRBD2. Unmatched junction bases numbered 8, after V lost 2 bases and J lost 1 base. Germline V gene sequence: CDR1 KGHSH, CDR2 LQKENI. This CDR3 is built from 17 residues. In DNA, the CDR3 is TGTGCCAGCTCACCATTGCAGCGGGGGCCCCGCACAGATACGCAGTATTTT. It yields the protein CASSPLQRGPRTDTQYF.

The chain combines TRBV11-2 with TRBJ2-7; a possible D gene is TRBD1 (6 bases). The CDR3 is 15 residues long. Germline V CDR1 and CDR2: SGHAT, FQNNGV. V was pared by 7 bases and J by 0 bases, with 16 bases between. CDR3 sequence reads: CASTRTGTYSYEQYF. The CDR3 DNA is TGTGCCAGCACCCGCACCGGGACATACTCCTACGAGCAGTACTTC.

V and J are TRBV28 and TRBJ1-5; TRBD1 matches at 9 bases. Unmatched junction bases numbered 6, after V lost 6 bases and J lost 6 bases. From germline, CDR1 is MDHEN and CDR2 SYDVKM. The CDR3 totals 14 residues. CDR3 sequence reads: CASRTRTGAQPQHF. The CDR3 DNA follows: TGTGCCAGCAGAACCAGGACAGGGGCTCAGCCCCAGCATTTT.

The gene calls are TRBV2 and TRBJ1-2, with D possibly being TRBD1 (6 bases). The germline CDR1 and CDR2 sequences are SNHLY and FYNNEI. Trimming removed 6 bases at V and 4 bases at J, with 12 bases between. This CDR3 is 13 amino acids long. The CDR3 DNA follows: TGTGCCAGCAGCGGAAGACAGGTCTATGGCTACACCTTC. Protein: CASSGRQVYGYTF.

The CDR3 nucleotides read TGTGCCAGCAGCCCCGGGACTGCTAGCTCCTACGAGCAGTACTTC. It codes for CASSPGTASSYEQYF. The rearrangement links TRBV7-9 to TRBJ2-7; maybe TRBD2 (6 bases). Germline V gene sequence: CDR1 SEHNR, CDR2 FQNEAQ (reference sequence). The CDR3 runs to 15 residues. V lost 5 bases and J lost 0, with 14 bases in between.

This clone came up a few times. V and J are TRBV20-1 and TRBJ2-7; 8 nucleotides line up with TRBD2. Germline V gene sequence: CDR1 DFQATT, CDR2 SNEGSKA (reference sequence). Germline trimming cut 3 bases from V and 3 bases from J; bases unmatched to any gene: 10. The CDR3 extends over 15 amino acids. CDR3 region: CSASGSSGFFYEQYF. The CDR3 DNA follows: TGCAGTGCTAGTGGGTCTAGCGGGTTTTTCTACGAGCAGTACTTC.

The V and J genes are TRBV19 and TRBJ2-5, with TRBD2 matching 12 bases. V was pared by 0 bases and J by 3 bases, with 8 bases of the junction left unmatched. CDR3 length: 18 amino acids. Germline V gene data show CDR1 as LNHDA and CDR2 as SQIVND (reference sequence). The CDR3 nucleotides read TGTGCCAGTAGTATAGAAGATCAAGGACTAGCGGGAAAAGAGACCCAGTACTTC. This sequence encodes CASSIEDQGLAGKETQYF.

J is TRBJ1-5 and V is TRBV19; the D is unclear. The CDR3 runs to 15 residues. Germline CDR1 is LNHDA and CDR2 is SQIVND (reference sequence). Deletions cut 4 bases from V and 0 bases from J, with 10 bases between. The CDR3 DNA sequence: TGTGCCAGTAGTACCGGACTCTTTAGCAATCAGCCCCAGCATTTT. As protein: CASSTGLFSNQPQHF.

This chain joins TRBV27 and TRBJ2-1, with D perhaps TRBD2 (6 bases). Germline V gives CDR1 MNHEY, CDR2 SMNVEV (reference sequence). V lost 6 bases, J lost 4 bases, and 13 bases lay in between. The CDR3 has 14 amino acids. The CDR3 sequence is CASSRDWSYNEQFF. CDR3 nucleotide sequence: TGTGCCAGCAGCCGGGACTGGTCGTACAATGAGCAGTTCTTC.

The gene calls are TRBV11-3 and TRBJ1-1; D possibly corresponds to TRBD1 (5 bases). V was pared by 5 bases and J by 3 bases, with 16 bases between. The germline gives CDR1 SGHNT, CDR2 YENEEA. CDR3 length: 15 amino acids. This CDR3 is CASSINPDSYTEAFF. The DNA for the CDR3 is TGTGCCAGCAGCATAAACCCTGACAGCTACACTGAAGCTTTCTTT.

CDR3 sequence reads: CASSLIRGLAKNIQYF. The CDR3 DNA sequence: TGTGCCAGCAGCTTAATTCGGGGATTGGCCAAAAACATTCAGTACTTC. V usage is TRBV11-2 and J usage is TRBJ2-4, with a possible D match to TRBD2 (5 bases). V was cut by 2 bases and J by 1 base, with 12 bases left in between. This CDR3 is 16 amino acids long. CDR1 is SGHAT and CDR2 is FQNNGV in the germline V gene.

The chain recombines TRBV2 with TRBJ1-2, with D tentatively TRBD1 (5 bases). The CDR3 has 14 residues. The V gene's germline CDR1 is SNHLY and CDR2 FYNNEI. V gave up 2 bases and J gave up 0 bases, with 7 bases separating them. The DNA of the CDR3 is TGTGCCAGCAGTGAACGGGGGACTAACTATGGCTACACCTTC. This translates into CASSERGTNYGYTF.

The chain links TRBV9 to TRBJ2-1; perhaps TRBD2 as D (7 bases). Per germline, CDR1 SGDLS and CDR2 YYNGEE. V was clipped by 7 bases and J by 2 bases, with 13 bases between them. The CDR3 is made up of 14 amino acids. The CDR3 here is CASGAGATYNEQFF. The CDR3 nucleotides read TGTGCCAGCGGGGCGGGGGCTACCTACAATGAGCAGTTCTTC.

CDR3 sequence (DNA): TGTGCCAGCAGCTTAGTGGGCCTATCTGGCGGGGAGCTGTTTTTT. Protein sequence: CASSLVGLSGGELFF. The chain uses TRBV7-2 and TRBJ2-2; D not certain. Trimming removed 1 base from V and 7 bases from J, with 13 bases in between. The CDR3 extends over 15 amino acids. CDR1 SGHTA and CDR2 FQGNSA come from the germline V gene.

This rearrangement joins TRBV30 to TRBJ2-7, with D hard to call. Germline values: CDR1 GTSNPN, CDR2 SVGIG (reference sequence). CDR3 length equals 11 residues. V shed 2 bases and J shed 3 bases, with 5 bases lying between them. The CDR3: CAWSYGYEQYF. The CDR3 nucleotides are TGTGCCTGGAGTTACGGCTACGAGCAGTACTTC.